Listed below are T cell receptor beta chains from one sample, sequenced in a study of T-cell memory formation after mild COVID-19. TCRdb fed the 5' RACE reads into MiXCR, producing one record per CDR3 protein. Of 100,000 to 120,000 distinct CDR3 sequences in the sample, approximately 22% were seen once. Sequencing was done on a sample of PBMCs or a T cell subset sorted from them (not recorded which). These receptors all come from a man younger than 35 who had mild COVID-19 (a few samples of this study predate the infection). Cell type and time point are not known. The CDR3 runs from the conserved cysteine through the conserved F or W.

v_call: TRBV11-2
j_call: TRBJ1-3
cdr3_aa: CASRLTGDMTIYF

v_call: TRBV5-1
j_call: TRBJ2-2
cdr3_aa: CASSLGPNTGELFF

v_call: TRBV13
j_call: TRBJ1-2
cdr3_aa: CASSLESYYGYTF

v_call: TRBV6-2/TRBV6-3
j_call: TRBJ2-3
cdr3_aa: CASKTGGPADTQYF

v_call: TRBV3-1
j_call: TRBJ1-5
cdr3_aa: CASSQGGHGGPQHF

v_call: TRBV28
j_call: TRBJ1-5
cdr3_aa: CASSFVYSNQPQHF

v_call: TRBV9
j_call: TRBJ2-7
cdr3_aa: CASSVGGSENEQYF

v_call: TRBV29-1
j_call: TRBJ2-1
cdr3_aa: CSVDWDREGNEQFF

v_call: TRBV7-9
j_call: TRBJ2-1
cdr3_aa: CASSLVREKGTNEQFF

v_call: TRBV19
j_call: TRBJ2-1
cdr3_aa: CASKQGPNEQFF

v_call: TRBV9
j_call: TRBJ1-1
cdr3_aa: CASSPTDMNTEAFF

v_call: TRBV24-1
j_call: TRBJ2-1
cdr3_aa: CATSDLGTSGGEYNEQFF

v_call: TRBV18
j_call: TRBJ2-5
cdr3_aa: CASSPGMETQYF

v_call: TRBV4-3
j_call: TRBJ2-1
cdr3_aa: CASKNRRSSYNEQFF

v_call: TRBV2
j_call: TRBJ2-1
cdr3_aa: CASRTSGGEDNEQFF

v_call: TRBV7-2
j_call: TRBJ2-3
cdr3_aa: CASSLDGVLDTQYF

v_call: TRBV5-1
j_call: TRBJ1-1
cdr3_aa: CASRPRDTQEAFF

v_call: TRBV5-1
j_call: TRBJ1-1
cdr3_aa: CASSLEGNTEAFF

v_call: TRBV11-2
j_call: TRBJ2-4
cdr3_aa: CASSSWTGAGDIQYF

v_call: TRBV6-5
j_call: TRBJ2-7
cdr3_aa: CASSYESEGAIYEQYF

v_call: TRBV5-1
j_call: TRBJ2-3
cdr3_aa: CASSLAGGAGVTTDTQYF

v_call: TRBV27
j_call: TRBJ2-1
cdr3_aa: CASSFSGEEQFF

v_call: TRBV5-1
j_call: TRBJ2-3
cdr3_aa: CASSQPGFKADTQYF

v_call: TRBV20-1
j_call: TRBJ1-1
cdr3_aa: CSARGDNGDTEAFF

v_call: TRBV7-2
j_call: TRBJ2-3
cdr3_aa: CASSSWGGTLTDTQYF